The T cell receptor (beta chain) under discussion was sequenced for a study of T cell repertoires in cytomegalovirus infection (dated by TCRdb to the late 2010s). In the study overall: The peptide stimulations were aimed at well-studied HLA-B-restricted epitopes as well as recently identified HLA-C-restricted CMV epitopes, whose presentation resists viral immunomodulation. The HLA type of each donor mattered for the analysis, because public TCR beta signatures pointed to carriage of CMV infection along with the matching HLA type. Points the paper makes about the study in general: In both this cohort and an independent cohort of several hundred donors, the cumulative frequency of public TCR beta family members distinguished carriers of CMV infection plus the relevant HLA type. The ex vivo response was dominated by HLA-C-restricted CMV-specific TCR beta clonotypes, and the single most frequent clonotype in two of eight donors was supplied by these HLA-C-restricted clonotypes.

This sample was sequenced with an Illumina HiSeq 1500. TCRdb's own reprocessing of the public reads used fastp at Q25 and MiXCR and kept productive beta chains. Each CDR3 protein appears once, grouped with its most common genes and DNA. The sample table shows some 350,000 distinct CDR3 sequences, and just under 30% are seen once. Together, the top ten hold roughly 20% of the sample. This clonotype was recorded a few times. Its antigen remains undetermined. Per-nucleotide qualities are absent, and no much larger clonotype sits a single base away. Sequences MGHRA (CDR1) and YSYEKL (CDR2) are obtained from the germline V gene. Trimming accounts for 4 bases at V and 0 bases at J, while the number of junction bases matched to no gene is 11. The CDR3 runs 19 residues from the cysteine to the phenylalanine. The sequence is cut down to CDR3 DNA, 57 bases in frame from base 1. Explained via the paper, the treatment or condition label denotes: in vitro stimulation with specific CMV peptide epitopes to enrich CMV-specific T cells.

The specimen comprised cultured PBMCs, sampled from culture after CMV antigen stimulation. The sequence was collected from a human donor in good health (CMV status not recorded). Some clones in this sample may be carry-over from other donors' samples. The V gene is TRBV4-1 and the J gene is TRBJ2-1, and 11 junctional nucleotides match TRBD2. At the DNA level, the sequence is TGCGCCAGCAGCCCTAGTGGAGGACTAGCGGGTGACTCCTACAATGAGCAGTTCTTC. This translates into CASSPSGGLAGDSYNEQFF.